This T cell receptor beta chain was identified in a study of OX40 agonist ivuxolimab in advanced cancers. Study in general: Ivuxolimab, an antibody that agonizes OX40 (CD134), was administered to the patients. Ivuxolimab was administered intravenously to patients at 0.01 to 10 mg/kg every 2 weeks. Partial responses were seen in three patients, one with hepatocellular carcinoma and two with cutaneous melanoma.

Using immunoSEQ multiplex PCR, the repertoire was profiled, and TCRdb retains in-frame clones only, with some absent. Among 70,000 to 80,000 clones listed, around 90% were seen once. The CDR3 extends over 17 amino acids. The germline gives CDR1 SGHDT, CDR2 YYEEEE. V was cut by 4 bases and J by 0 bases, with 17 bases left in between. As concerns this clone: The antigen is unknown.

The study, taken as a whole, reports: Expansion of clones was among the lowest in partial responders at 0.1-3.0 mg/kg.

The chain recombines TRBV5-6 with TRBJ2-4; a weak D match, TRBD1 (6 bases). The sequenced sample was CD4+ or CD8+ T cells sorted from blood, obtained in a trial of the OX40 agonist ivuxolimab. This clonotype was obtained from an adult with an advanced solid tumor such as melanoma, head and neck, liver or kidney cancer. This CDR3 reads CASSPGQLTLAKNIQYF. CDR3 nucleotides: TGTGCCAGCAGCCCCGGACAGCTCACCCTAGCCAAAAACATTCAGTACTTC.